What follows is one T cell receptor beta chain and its context. This receptor's antigen is unknown. Base qualities are not recorded, but no much larger clone differs from it by a single base. The sample is drawn from a study of OX40 agonist ivuxolimab in advanced cancers. Turning to the overall study: Ivuxolimab was an agonistic, fully human IgG2 monoclonal antibody directed against OX40 (CD134), a costimulatory receptor. Intravenous ivuxolimab was administered to patients every 2 weeks at six dose levels: 0.01, 0.1, 0.3, 1.5, 3 and 10 mg/kg. Of the 50 to 55 dose-escalation patients, hepatocellular carcinoma was present in approximately 20, melanoma in around 15, renal cell carcinoma in 9 and head and neck cancer in 9. A male proportion of approximately 83% and a mean age of approximately 61 years, ranging from about 20 to 80, were recorded for the dose-escalation cohort. Prior anti-PD-1, anti-PD-L1 or anti-CTLA-4 therapy was permitted, and 40% to 50% of dose-escalation patients had received checkpoint inhibitors. Partial responses occurred in three dose-escalation patients, of whom one had hepatocellular carcinoma and two had cutaneous melanoma. Peripheral TCRbeta sequencing aimed to test whether ivuxolimab altered TCR sequence diversity and caused clonal T-cell expansion. The paper covers the monotherapy dose-escalation part of the phase I ivuxolimab trial, which included N ≈ 57 patients.

Points the paper makes about the study in general: At doses of 0.1 to 3.0 mg/kg, clonal expansion of both CD4+ and CD8+ T cells in blood was seen between baseline and week 6. After ivuxolimab, expanded clones were on average more numerous among CD8+ T cells than among CD4+ T cells. In the 0.1-3.0 mg/kg groups, partial responders were among the patients with the lowest normalized peripheral clonal expansion, particularly in CD8+ T cells. Low levels of normalized T-cell clonal expansion were also seen in some patients who did not respond. The antigen specificity of the peripheral T cells that underwent clonal expansion was not determined.

Genomic DNA was extracted from sorted cells for sequencing of the TCRbeta CDR3 region. TCRbeta CDR3 regions were sequenced using the immunoSEQ Assay. This is the immuneACCESS table as TCRdb keeps it, with only in-frame sequences that have V and J called. A part of the clones is gone; compared with another copy, unresolved V genes explain less than half, and the rest is unexplained. Present in this sample are just under 75,000 clones, more than 80% of which were seen just once. The ten largest clones represent 0.5% to 0.55% of the sample. Patients with autoimmune disease history or receiving systemic immunosuppression were excluded from the trial. Peripheral blood for TCR sequencing was collected from all dose cohorts at baseline, on cycle 4 day 1, and on cycle 7 day 1. Samples came from an open-label, multicenter, first-in-human phase I dose-escalation trial of ivuxolimab. Adults with locally advanced or metastatic melanoma, renal cell, hepatocellular, or head and neck squamous cell carcinoma were enrolled in the trial. Before TCR sequencing, CD4+ and CD8+ T cells were separately sorted from peripheral blood.

The CDR3 contains 14 residues, cysteine and phenylalanine counted. CDR3 DNA is the only sequence kept; it has 42 bases, read in frame from the first base. The CDR1 and CDR2 encoded by the germline V gene are SGHRS and YFSETQ. The junction shows trimming of 2 bases on V and 1 base on J, plus 10 bases between the germline ends. The TCR sequence derives from an adult with an advanced solid tumor such as melanoma, head and neck, liver or kidney cancer. The rearrangement combines TRBV5-1 with TRBJ2-7; the D gene cannot be resolved reliably. This material consisted of CD4+ or CD8+ T cells sorted from blood, taken in a trial of the OX40 agonist ivuxolimab. The DNA is as follows: TGCGCCAGCAGCTTCGACGGCGGATCCTACGAGCAGTACTTC. It specifies CASSFDGGSYEQYF.